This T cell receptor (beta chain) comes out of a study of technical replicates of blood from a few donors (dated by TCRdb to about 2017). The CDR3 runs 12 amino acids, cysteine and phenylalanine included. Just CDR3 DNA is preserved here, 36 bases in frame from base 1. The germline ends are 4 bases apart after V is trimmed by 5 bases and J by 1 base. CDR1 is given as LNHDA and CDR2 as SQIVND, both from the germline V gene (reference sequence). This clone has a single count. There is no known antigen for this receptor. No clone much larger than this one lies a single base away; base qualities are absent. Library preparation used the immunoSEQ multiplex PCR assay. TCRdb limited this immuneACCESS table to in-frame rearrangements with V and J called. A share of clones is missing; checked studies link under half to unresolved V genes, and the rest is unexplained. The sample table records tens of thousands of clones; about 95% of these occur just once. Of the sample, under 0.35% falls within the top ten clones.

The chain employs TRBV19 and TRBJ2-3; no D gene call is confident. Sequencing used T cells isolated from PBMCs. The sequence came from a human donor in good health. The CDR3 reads CASSSGTDTQYF. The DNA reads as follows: TGTGCCAGTAGTTCAGGCACAGATACGCAGTATTTT. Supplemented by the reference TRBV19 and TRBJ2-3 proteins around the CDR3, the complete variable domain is DGGITQSPKYLFRKEGQNVTLSCEQNLNHDAMYWYRQDPGQGLRLIYYSQIVNDFQKGDIAEGYSVSREKKESFPLTVTSAQKNPTAFYLCASSSGTDTQYFGPGTRLTVL.